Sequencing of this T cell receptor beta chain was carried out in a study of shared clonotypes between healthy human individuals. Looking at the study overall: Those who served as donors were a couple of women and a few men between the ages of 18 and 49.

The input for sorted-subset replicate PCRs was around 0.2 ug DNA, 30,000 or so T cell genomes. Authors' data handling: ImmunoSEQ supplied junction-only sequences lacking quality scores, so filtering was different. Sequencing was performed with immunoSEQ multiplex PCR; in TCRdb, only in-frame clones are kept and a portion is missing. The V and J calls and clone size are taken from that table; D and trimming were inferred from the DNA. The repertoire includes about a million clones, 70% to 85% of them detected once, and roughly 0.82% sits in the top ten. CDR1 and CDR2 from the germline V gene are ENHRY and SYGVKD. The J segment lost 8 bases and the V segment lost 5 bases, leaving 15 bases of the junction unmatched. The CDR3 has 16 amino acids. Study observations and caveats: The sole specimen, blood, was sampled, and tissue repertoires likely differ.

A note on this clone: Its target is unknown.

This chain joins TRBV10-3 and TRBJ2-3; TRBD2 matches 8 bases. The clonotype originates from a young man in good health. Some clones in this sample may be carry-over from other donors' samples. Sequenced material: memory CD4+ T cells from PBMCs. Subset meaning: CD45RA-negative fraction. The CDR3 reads CAISPREGPGIGTQYF. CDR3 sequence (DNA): TGTGCCATCAGTCCCCGGGAGGGCCCTGGGATAGGTACGCAGTATTTT.